This TCR beta chain was retrieved from a study of blood T cell repertoires in COVID-19. Whole-study context: The origin of the acute and convalescent COVID-19 samples was the United States, Italy and Spain. Sources were T cells, B-cell-depleted T cells, or PBMCs; the material itself was cDNA or gDNA.

Per the study methods: Amplification from reference gene primers served as the basis for estimated nucleated cell counts. The table came from immunoSEQ multiplex PCR; TCRdb's copy has only in-frame clones and leaves some out. V and J calls and clone size are those listed in that table; D and trimming were worked out from the DNA. The data contain some 160,000 clones, approximately 80% of them singletons. The CDR3 spans 15 residues. Germline CDR1 and CDR2: SQVTM and ANQGSEA. The V end lost 3 bases, the J end lost 2 bases, and 16 bases lay between the germline ends. The sample comprised peripheral blood. This TCR derives from a woman aged 50 to 65 with acute or convalescent COVID-19. The chain employs TRBV29-1 and TRBJ1-2, with a weak D call TRBD1 (5 bases). Here the CDR3 reads CSVESLPGLNYGYTF. DNA for the CDR3: TGCAGCGTTGAGTCTTTACCGGGACTGAACTATGGCTACACCTTC.